This T cell receptor (beta chain) stems from a study of response to subunit inactivated influenza vaccine. CDR1 KGHDR and CDR2 SFDVKD come from the germline V gene. There are 15 residues in the CDR3. Deletions cut 3 bases from V and 2 bases from J, with 11 bases between. The study, taken as a whole, reports: The authors offered the suggestion that each seasonal influenza vaccination recruits few new T cells.

Notes on this clonotype: Its cognate antigen is unknown.

In TCRdb, the RT-PCR reads were re-called with MiXCR into one record per CDR3 protein. This table holds about 500,000 distinct CDR3 sequences, approximately 15% found once. The sample in question was CD4+ T cells sorted from PBMCs, obtained about 24 months after vaccination. The J gene is TRBJ2-3, the V gene TRBV24-1; D is perhaps TRBD1 (6 bases). The TCR sequence derives from a man in his fifties or sixties who received an inactivated influenza vaccine. CDR3 region: CATSDATGFTDTQYF. In DNA, the CDR3 is TGTGCCACCAGTGATGCGACAGGTTTCACAGATACGCAGTATTTT.